This T cell receptor beta chain was documented in a study of type 1 regulatory T cells. Study in general: An in vitro protocol generated T-allo10, a Tr1-enriched, alloantigen-specific CD4 T cell product.

TCRdb redid the calling of the reads with MiXCR, one entry per CDR3 protein. The data contain tens of thousands of distinct CDR3 sequences, more than 10% of them singletons. Germline V gene sequence: CDR1 LNHDA, CDR2 SQIVND (reference sequence). The CDR3 has 14 amino acids. With 4 bases clipped from V and 6 bases from J, the junction kept 6 bases outside the gene matches. Study-wide findings and caveats: Type 1 regulatory T cells had a more restricted TCR repertoire than non-type 1 regulatory T cells.

The table lists this clonotype with many counts. Antigen specificity is unknown. Sequencing was carried out using cultured non-Tr1 T cells, either the whole culture or a sorted T cell fraction (not recorded which). The chain uses TRBV19 and TRBJ2-4; 7 bases line up with TRBD2. The TCR was taken from a human donor in good health. The CDR3 DNA follows: TGTGCCAGTAGTAGCCGGGACTACCTAAACATTCAGTACTTC. This codes for CASSSRDYLNIQYF.